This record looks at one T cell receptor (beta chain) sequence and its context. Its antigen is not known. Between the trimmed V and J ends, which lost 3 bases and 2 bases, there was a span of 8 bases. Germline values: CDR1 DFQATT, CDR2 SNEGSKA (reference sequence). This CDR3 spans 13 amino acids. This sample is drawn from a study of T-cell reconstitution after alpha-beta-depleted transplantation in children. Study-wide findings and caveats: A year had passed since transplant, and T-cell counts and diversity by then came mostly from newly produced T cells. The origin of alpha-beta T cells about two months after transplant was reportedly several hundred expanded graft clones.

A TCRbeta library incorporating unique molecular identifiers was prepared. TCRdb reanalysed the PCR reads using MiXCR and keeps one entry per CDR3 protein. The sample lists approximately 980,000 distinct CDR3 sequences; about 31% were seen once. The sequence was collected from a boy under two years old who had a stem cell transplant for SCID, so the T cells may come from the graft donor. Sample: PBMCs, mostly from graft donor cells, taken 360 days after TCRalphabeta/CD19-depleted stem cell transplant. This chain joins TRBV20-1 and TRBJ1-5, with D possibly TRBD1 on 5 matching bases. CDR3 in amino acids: CSASSRGNQPQHF. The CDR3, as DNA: TGCAGTGCTAGTAGCAGGGGCAATCAGCCCCAGCATTTT.